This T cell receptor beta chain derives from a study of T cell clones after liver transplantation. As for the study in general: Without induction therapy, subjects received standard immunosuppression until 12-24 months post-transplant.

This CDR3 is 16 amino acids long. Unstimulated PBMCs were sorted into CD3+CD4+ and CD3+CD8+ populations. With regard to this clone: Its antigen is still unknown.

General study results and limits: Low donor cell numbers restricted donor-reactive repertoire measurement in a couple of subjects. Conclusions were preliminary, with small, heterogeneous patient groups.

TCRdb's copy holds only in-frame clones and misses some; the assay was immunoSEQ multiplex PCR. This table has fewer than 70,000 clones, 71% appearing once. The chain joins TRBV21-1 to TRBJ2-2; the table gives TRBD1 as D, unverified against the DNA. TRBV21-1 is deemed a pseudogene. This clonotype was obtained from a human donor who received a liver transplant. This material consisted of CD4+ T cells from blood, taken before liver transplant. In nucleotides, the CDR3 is TGTGCCAGCAGCAAAGCGCGACAGGGGGCGACCGGGGAGCTGTTTTTT. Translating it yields CASSKARQGATGELFF.